Following are 24 T cell receptor beta chains from one sample sequenced in a study of beta chain features in type 1 diabetes. cDNA synthesis used the whole RNA isolate, giving expressed TCRB sequences. Data came from immunoSEQ multiplex PCR; TCRdb stores just in-frame clones and leaves some out. The sample gives about 340,000 clones, about 14% of which show up once; roughly 0.015% is in the top ten. Study-wide findings and caveats: In all four CD4+ subsets, TCRB CDR3 length was significantly, moderately reduced in type 1 diabetes.

These receptors' antigens are unknown. The sequencing sample was made of naive CD4+ T cells from blood. The origin of the receptors is a woman aged 18 to 35 with type 1 diabetes.

The chain carries TRBV7-7 and TRBJ2-6; 8 nucleotides line up with TRBD2. V gave up 5 bases and J gave up 2 bases; unmatched junction bases: 8. Germline V gene lookup returns CDR1 SSHAT and CDR2 FNYEAQ (reference sequence). CDR3 size: 17 residues. The CDR3, as DNA: TGTGCCAGCAGCCCAATGGGACTAGGGGCTGGGGCCAACGTCCTGACTTTC. This gives the protein CASSPMGLGAGANVLTF.

The chain uses TRBV2 and TRBJ1-1; a weak D match, TRBD1 (6 bases). V lost 5 bases and J lost 1, with 11 bases in between. The CDR3 spans 14 residues. Germline values: CDR1 SNHLY, CDR2 FYNNEI. CDR3 sequence (DNA): TGTGCCAGCAGTTCCCAGGGGCCGAACACTGAAGCTTTCTTT. Its protein is CASSSQGPNTEAFF.

This clone has a handful of counts. This chain links TRBV2 with TRBJ2-1, with D uncertain. V dropped 2 bases and J dropped 7 bases, with 9 bases sitting between them. Germline V lookup: CDR1 SNHLY, CDR2 FYNNEI. This CDR3 is built from 13 residues. The DNA for the CDR3 is TGTGCCAGCAGTGAACAGTGGTCGAATGAGCAGTTCTTC. Its translation is CASSEQWSNEQFF.

The J gene is TRBJ2-3, the V gene TRBV7-3; D is perhaps TRBD1 (6 bases). Germline V lookup: CDR1 SGHTA, CDR2 FQGTGA. There are 13 residues in the CDR3. Trimming left V 5 bases short and J 0 bases short, with 6 bases between. Written as DNA, the CDR3 is TGTGCCAGCAGCCAGGGGAGCACAGATACGCAGTATTTT. It encodes CASSQGSTDTQYF. The full variable domain, with the rest looked up from reference TRBV7-3 and TRBJ2-3, is GAGVSQTPSNKVTEKGKYVELRCDPISGHTALYWYRQSLGQGPEFLIYFQGTGAADDSGLPNDRFFAVRPEGSVSTLKIQRTERGDSAVYLCASSQGSTDTQYFGPGTRLTVL.

The chain uses TRBV28 and TRBJ1-5, with D tentatively TRBD1 (5 bases). V gave up 10 bases and J gave up 6 bases, with 7 bases separating them. Germline assignment: CDR1 MDHEN and CDR2 SYDVKM. CDR3 length: 10 residues. The CDR3 loop reads CATGGQPQHF. CDR3 coding DNA: TGTGCCACGGGGGGTCAGCCCCAGCATTTT.

The CDR3 DNA sequence: TGTGCCAGCAGCCGGTCAATCCTAGGCGGGGGGCCGTTCTATGGAGGCTACACCTTC. This sequence encodes CASSRSILGGGPFYGGYTF. The rearrangement joins TRBV11-2 to TRBJ1-2, with D possibly matching TRBD1 (6 bases). V was pared by 5 bases and J by 8 bases, with 33 bases between. The CDR3 sequence is 19 residues long. Germline V gives CDR1 SGHAT, CDR2 FQNNGV. The full variable domain, rest sourced from reference TRBV11-2 and TRBJ1-2, is EAGVAQSPRYKIIEKRQSVAFWCNPISGHATLYWYQQILGQGPKLLIQFQNNGVVDDSQLPKDRFSAERLKGVDSTLKIQPAKLEDSAVYLCASSRSILGGGPFYGGYTFGSGTRLTVV.

A single count supports this clone. The V call is TRBV5-5, the J call TRBJ2-1, with D possibly matching TRBD1 (5 bases). The CDR3 has 15 residues. Germline CDR1 SGHKS, CDR2 YYEKEE (reference sequence). With 0 bases removed from V and 4 bases from J, the gap between germline ends came to 11 bases. The DNA for the CDR3 is TGTGCCAGCAGCTTGGGGCAGGGAACTTACAATGAGCAGTTCTTC. This sequence encodes CASSLGQGTYNEQFF.

The table lists this clone with a few counts. V gene TRBV18 combines with J gene TRBJ1-2; the D gene is possibly TRBD1 (5 bases). The germline V and J ends were trimmed by 2 bases and 4 bases, with 11 bases remaining between them. CDR3 length: 14 residues. Germline V gene lookup returns CDR1 KGHSH and CDR2 LQKENI. CDR3 sequence: CASSPVGGGYGYTF. CDR3 sequence (DNA): TGTGCCAGCTCACCAGTCGGGGGGGGCTATGGCTACACCTTC.

In its sample, this clone was seen many times. The chain employs TRBV30 and TRBJ1-1, with 7 bases fitting TRBD1. Germline V gene data show CDR1 as GTSNPN and CDR2 as SVGIG (reference sequence). There are 15 residues in the CDR3. V lost 0 bases, J lost 0 bases, and 4 bases stayed unmatched. The CDR3 nucleotides are TGTGCCTGGAGTGTTTCGGGGACAGTGAACACTGAAGCTTTCTTT. The encoded protein is CAWSVSGTVNTEAFF.

Only a few counts were recorded for this clone. This chain connects TRBV7-3 to TRBJ2-1; 10 nucleotides line up with TRBD2. The ends lost 1 base at V and 10 bases at J; junction bases unmatched: 7. The germline V gene has CDR1 SGHTA and CDR2 FQGTGA. CDR3 length equals 15 residues. In DNA form, the CDR3 reads TGTGCCAGCAGCTTAATACTAGCGGGACCTCAAGAGCAGTTCTTC. Protein: CASSLILAGPQEQFF. Full variable domain (outside the CDR3, taken from reference TRBV7-3 and TRBJ2-1): GAGVSQTPSNKVTEKGKYVELRCDPISGHTALYWYRQSLGQGPEFLIYFQGTGAADDSGLPNDRFFAVRPEGSVSTLKIQRTERGDSAVYLCASSLILAGPQEQFFGPGTRLTVL.

The gene calls are TRBV7-7 and TRBJ1-1; unclear D gene. The germline V gene encodes CDR1 SSHAT and CDR2 FNYEAQ (reference sequence). The V gene lost 3 bases and the J gene lost 2 bases, with 7 bases spanning the gap. The CDR3 extends over 13 amino acids. CDR3 protein: CASSLQVNTEAFF. The DNA for the CDR3 is TGTGCCAGCAGCTTGCAGGTAAACACTGAAGCTTTCTTT.

This chain links TRBV30 with TRBJ1-1; D is unresolved. The germline gives CDR1 GTSNPN, CDR2 SVGIG (reference sequence). V dropped 1 base and J dropped 6 bases, with 12 bases sitting between them. The CDR3 runs to 13 residues. The CDR3 spells CAWSGPAVPEAFF. The DNA for the CDR3 is TGTGCCTGGAGTGGACCGGCGGTACCTGAAGCTTTCTTT.

The gene calls are TRBV28 and TRBJ1-3, with a weak D call TRBD1 (5 bases). The germline CDR1 and CDR2 sequences are MDHEN and SYDVKM. The germline V and J ends were trimmed by 5 bases and 3 bases, with 11 bases remaining between them. This CDR3 spans 14 amino acids. In DNA form, the CDR3 reads TGTGCCAGCAGTACGACAGCGAGTGGAAACACCATATATTTT. Its protein is CASSTTASGNTIYF.

This clone came up a few times. The chain joins TRBV5-1 to TRBJ1-5; a weak D match, TRBD1 (6 bases). The CDR3 contains 14 residues. Germline loops: CDR1 SGHRS, CDR2 YFSETQ. The V gene lost 0 bases and the J gene lost 6 bases, with 10 bases spanning the gap. CDR3: CASSLGGGVQPQHF. CDR3 DNA: TGCGCCAGCAGCTTGGGAGGGGGAGTTCAGCCCCAGCATTTT.

The chain combines TRBV5-1 with TRBJ2-5; 10 bases are shared with TRBD1. Germline assignment: CDR1 SGHRS and CDR2 YFSETQ. The J segment lost 3 bases and the V segment lost 0 bases, leaving 5 bases of the junction unmatched. The CDR3 length is 16 residues. CDR3 residues: CASSLAGTGAEETQYF. In nucleotides, the CDR3 is TGCGCCAGCAGCTTGGCCGGGACAGGGGCAGAAGAGACCCAGTACTTC. Full variable domain (outside the CDR3, taken from reference TRBV5-1 and TRBJ2-5): KAGVTQTPRYLIKTRGQQVTLSCSPISGHRSVSWYQQTPGQGLQFLFEYFSETQRNKGNFPGRFSGRQFSNSRSEMNVSTLELGDSALYLCASSLAGTGAEETQYFGPGTRLLVL.

This clone came up a few times. The rearrangement uses TRBV5-1 and TRBJ2-3; 7 bases fit TRBD2. The CDR3 consists of 15 residues. Germline lookup yields CDR1 SGHRS and CDR2 YFSETQ. V gave up 1 base and J gave up 4 bases; unmatched junction bases: 6. The CDR3 bases are TGCGCCAGCAGCTTGATCGGACTAGGTGCAGATACGCAGTATTTT. This gives the protein CASSLIGLGADTQYF. The variable domain in full, completed from reference TRBV5-1 and TRBJ2-3, reads KAGVTQTPRYLIKTRGQQVTLSCSPISGHRSVSWYQQTPGQGLQFLFEYFSETQRNKGNFPGRFSGRQFSNSRSEMNVSTLELGDSALYLCASSLIGLGADTQYFGPGTRLTVL.

V and J are TRBV29-1 and TRBJ2-1, with TRBD1 matching over 7 bases. Germline loops: CDR1 SQVTM, CDR2 ANQGSEA. The CDR3 runs 14 residues. With V trimmed by 4 bases and J by 2 bases, 5 bases remained unmatched. The CDR3 DNA is TGCAGCGTTGCCCGGACAGGCCCCTACAATGAGCAGTTCTTC. This sequence encodes CSVARTGPYNEQFF.

This clone was observed a few times. This chain joins TRBV20-1 and TRBJ2-1, with a tentative D call TRBD2 (5 bases). Trimming took 8 bases from V and 7 from J, leaving 12 bases between them. Germline CDR1 reads DFQATT; CDR2 reads SNEGSKA (reference sequence). The length of the CDR3 is 11 residues. This chain's CDR3 is CSLARENEQFF. The CDR3 DNA reads TGCAGTCTAGCCCGAGAGAATGAGCAGTTCTTC.

This clone was counted between two and nine times. The V call is TRBV30, the J call TRBJ1-1; no firm D call. Trimming shortened V by 1 base and J by 11 bases, and 11 bases separated the two germline ends. Germline V CDR1 and CDR2: GTSNPN, SVGIG (reference sequence). The CDR3 is 11 amino acids. Written as DNA, the CDR3 is TGTGCCTGGAGTGCCTCGGGTATGGCTTTCTTT. Translation gives CAWSASGMAFF.

The sample holds a few counts of this clone. CDR3 DNA: TGTGCCAGTCGACAGGGGATTCTCTACGAGCAGTACGTC. Protein product: CASRQGILYEQYV. The chain has TRBV18 and TRBJ2-7; 8 bases line up with TRBD1. Germline CDR1 is KGHSH and CDR2 is LQKENI. The CDR3 extends over 13 amino acids. V was clipped by 9 bases and J by 3 bases; unmatched bases: 7.

This clone was detected only a few times. Other DNA sequences in the sample encode the same CDR3. The chain links TRBV28 to TRBJ2-3, with D maybe TRBD2 (6 bases). CDR1 is MDHEN and CDR2 is SYDVKM in the germline V gene. V lost 3 bases to trimming and J lost 2 bases, with 12 bases between them. This CDR3 is 15 amino acids long. This chain's CDR3 is CASSFAGGYTDTQYF. For the CDR3, the DNA is TGTGCCAGCAGTTTCGCCGGGGGTTACACAGATACGCAGTATTTT.

This clone was seen more than once but under ten times. The rearrangement joins TRBV9 to TRBJ2-4; 14 positions agree with TRBD2. The V and J ends lost 0 bases and 2 bases, in that order; junction bases with no gene match: 7. Per the germline V gene, CDR1 is SGDLS and CDR2 is YYNGEE. There are 19 residues in the CDR3. The CDR3 DNA is TGTGCCAGCAGCGTAGATTCGACTAGCGGGAGGGCCCCCAAAAACATTCAGTACTTC. Encoded protein: CASSVDSTSGRAPKNIQYF. Variable domain in full (rest from reference TRBV9 and TRBJ2-4): DSGVTQTPKHLITATGQRVTLRCSPRSGDLSVYWYQQSLDQGLQFLIQYYNGEERAKGNILERFSAQQFPDLHSELNLSSLELGDSALYFCASSVDSTSGRAPKNIQYFGAGTRLSVL.

The chain couples TRBV4-3 to TRBJ2-7; D not resolved. This CDR3 contains 13 residues. V lost 0 bases and J 4 bases, leaving 7 bases between the germline ends. The germline V gene encodes CDR1 LGHNA and CDR2 YSLEER. The CDR3 region is CASSQEMRYEQYV. CDR3 coding DNA: TGCGCCAGCAGCCAAGAAATGCGGTACGAGCAGTACGTC.

This clone was observed a handful of times. The chain has TRBV19 and TRBJ2-1; 11 positions agree with TRBD2. This CDR3 is 16 amino acids long. The ends lost 8 bases at V and 7 bases at J; junction bases unmatched: 13. Germline CDR1 LNHDA, CDR2 SQIVND (reference sequence). In nucleotides, the CDR3 is TGTGCCAGTTCCGCCCTGACTAGCGGGATTCAAAATGAGCAGTTCTTC. Protein product: CASSALTSGIQNEQFF.